This is a list of T cell receptor beta chains from one sample in a study of blood T cell repertoires in COVID-19. Method: immunoSEQ multiplex PCR; TCRdb's copy keeps in-frame clones and lacks some. The sample consists of 270,000 or so clones, about 80% of them appearing once. Sequencing was carried out using PBMCs or T cells enriched from blood (not recorded which). These receptor sequences come from a man in his forties or fifties who had recovered from COVID-19. Each CDR3 is given with its conserved first and last residue. D genes are given only for firm matches. Some rows have no size entry. The others give once, few or many, or a class for an expanded clone.

D gene	clone size	V gene	J gene	CDR3 DNA	CDR3 protein
TRBD1	NA	TRBV19	TRBJ1-6	TGTGCCAGTAGTCCACGGACAGGCCAAAGCTCCTATAATTCACCCCTCCACTTT	CASSPRTGQSSYNSPLHF
NA	few	TRBV7-9	TRBJ1-5	TGTGCCAGCAGCCAAGGGGGTAGCAATCAGCCCCAGCATTTT	CASSQGGSNQPQHF
TRBD2	NA	TRBV12-5	TRBJ2-7	TGTGCTAGTGGTTTGGTACGTGGCGGGAGGCCCCCCACCTACGAGCAGTACTTC	CASGLVRGGRPPTYEQYF
NA	few	TRBV2	TRBJ2-5	TGTGCCAGCCTCGAAGGTCTGACAGCCCCCGAAGAGACCCAGTACTTC	CASLEGLTAPEETQYF
TRBD2	NA	TRBV24-1	TRBJ2-3	TGTGCCACCAGTGTCCCGGGACTAGCGGGAGATACGCAGTATTTT	CATSVPGLAGDTQYF
NA	NA	TRBV12-5	TRBJ2-7	TGTGCTAGTGGTTCTCCAGGGGGAGGCTACGAGCAGTACTTC	CASGSPGGGYEQYF
TRBD1	NA	TRBV6-5	TRBJ1-1	TGTGCCAGCACATTTTCCGGGACAGCTGGCACTGAAGCTTTCTTT	CASTFSGTAGTEAFF
TRBD1	NA	TRBV28	TRBJ1-2	TGTGCCAGCAGTGGCAGGGGGTTGGGGGATGGATATGGCTACACCTTC	CASSGRGLGDGYGYTF
NA	NA	TRBV5-1	TRBJ2-3	TGCGCCAGCAGCTTACGTCCAGGGAACGGAGATACGCAGTATTTT	CASSLRPGNGDTQYF
NA	NA	TRBV5-1	TRBJ1-5	TGCGCCAGCAGCCCGGATGGGGGGGGCAATCAGCCCCAGCATTTT	CASSPDGGGNQPQHF
TRBD1	NA	TRBV19	TRBJ1-2	TGTGCCACTACACGTACAGGGGGCCATGGCTACACCTTC	CATTRTGGHGYTF
TRBD1	NA	TRBV4-1	TRBJ1-5	TGCGCCAGCAGCCAAGGGACAGGGGTTCAGCCCCAGCATTTT	CASSQGTGVQPQHF
NA	NA	TRBV5-6	TRBJ1-4	TGTGCCAGCAGCTTCGGCAGGGTTAATGAAAAACTGTTTTTT	CASSFGRVNEKLFF
NA	NA	TRBV21-1	TRBJ1-3	TGTGCCAGCAGCAAAAGGGGTGGGGACTCTGGAAACACCATATATTTT	CASSKRGGDSGNTIYF
NA	NA	TRBV9	TRBJ2-3	TGTGCCAGCAGCGTGCAATTCAAAGCGAACACAGATACGCAGTATTTT	CASSVQFKANTDTQYF
TRBD1	NA	TRBV11-2	TRBJ2-1	TGTGCCAGCAGCCGGCACAGGGGGCAGTCAGGCTCCTACAATGAGCAGTTCTTC	CASSRHRGQSGSYNEQFF
TRBD1	NA	TRBV9	TRBJ2-2	TGTGCCAGCAGCGTAGACTTAAGGGGGCCCGGGGAGCTGTTTTTT	CASSVDLRGPGELFF
TRBD1	NA	TRBV3-1/TRBV3-2	TRBJ1-5	TGTGCCAGCAGCCACGGTGGGGGGACAGGCGGCAATCAGCCCCAGCATTTT	CASSHGGGTGGNQPQHF
NA	NA	TRBV4-2	TRBJ1-5	TGTGCCAGCAGCCAAGAGGAAAGAACTAATAGCAATCAGCCCCAGCATTTT	CASSQEERTNSNQPQHF
TRBD1	NA	TRBV9	TRBJ1-2	TGTGCCAGCAGCCCCACGACAGGGGGCGTCGGCTACACCTTC	CASSPTTGGVGYTF
TRBD1	NA	TRBV3-1/TRBV3-2	TRBJ2-7	TGTGCCAGCAGCCAAGGAAGAGGGACAGGGGGTTTCTACGAGCAGTACTTC	CASSQGRGTGGFYEQYF
NA	NA	TRBV21-1	TRBJ1-1	TGTGCCAGCATCATAATCCGGGACAGGGCTTTGAACACTGAAGCTTTCTTT	CASIIIRDRALNTEAFF
NA	once	TRBV2	TRBJ2-3	TGTGCCAGCAAGGGTGATGGGAGAGATACGCAGTATTTT	CASKGDGRDTQYF
TRBD1	NA	TRBV2	TRBJ1-2	TGTGCCAGCAGCGGGCGGACAGGGGCCCACACCTTC	CASSGRTGAHTF
TRBD1	NA	TRBV11-3	TRBJ2-5	TGTGCCAGCAGCTTGGCCGCCGGGACAGGGGGAGAGACCCAGTACTTC	CASSLAAGTGGETQYF
TRBD1	NA	TRBV15	TRBJ1-6	TGTGCCACCAGCACCCACCCCGGACAGGGCAATTCACCCCTCCACTTT	CATSTHPGQGNSPLHF
NA	NA	TRBV7-8	TRBJ1-1	TGTGCCAGCAGCTTAACTTTCACAGGGTCCTTGAACACTGAAGCTTTCTTT	CASSLTFTGSLNTEAFF
NA	once	TRBV15	TRBJ1-3	TGTGCCACCAGCAGAGATTCAGTCTCTGGAAACACCATATATTTT	CATSRDSVSGNTIYF
NA	once	TRBV28	TRBJ1-4	TGTGCCAGCAGTTCAGTGCTCAGGGCAGGTGAAAAACTGTTTTTT	CASSSVLRAGEKLFF
TRBD2	many	TRBV6-4	TRBJ2-3	TGTGCCAGCAGTGACTCGGCTAGCGGGGGGAGCACAGATACGCAGTATTTT	CASSDSASGGSTDTQYF
TRBD1	NA	TRBV4-1	TRBJ2-1	TGCGCCAGCTCGCCCCCCCCGCAGGGGGCCCAGGAGCAGTTCTTC	CASSPPPQGAQEQFF
NA	NA	TRBV11-2	TRBJ1-2	TGTGCCAGCAGCTTAAGCAGGGTGAGCTACACCTTC	CASSLSRVSYTF
NA	NA	TRBV5-8	TRBJ2-3	TGTGCCAGCAGCTTGGCCCTTCAGGGGACAGATACGCAGTATTTT	CASSLALQGTDTQYF
NA	NA	TRBV11-2	TRBJ2-7	TGTGCCAGCAGCTTAGCGCTAGGCCGGTCCTACGAGCAGTACTTC	CASSLALGRSYEQYF
NA	NA	TRBV12-3/TRBV12-4	TRBJ1-2	TGTGCCAGCAGTTTTCAGGGCAGCTATGGCTACACCTTC	CASSFQGSYGYTF
TRBD2	NA	TRBV5-4	TRBJ2-7	TGTGCCAGCAGCTTGTCGGCTAGCGGGAGCTCTTCAGGCTACGAGCAGTACTTC	CASSLSASGSSSGYEQYF
TRBD1	NA	TRBV9	TRBJ1-1	TGTGCCAGCTCCACCGACCCCCCGACAGGGGTTAACACTGAAGCTTTCTTT	CASSTDPPTGVNTEAFF
NA	NA	TRBV5-4	TRBJ1-5	TGTGCCAGCAGCCACCAAGGGGATCAGCCCCAGCATTTT	CASSHQGDQPQHF
TRBD2	NA	TRBV7-2	TRBJ2-1	TGTGCCAGCAGCTTAGAGTTAGCGGGAGGTGTTGAGCAGTTCTTC	CASSLELAGGVEQFF
NA	NA	TRBV6-2/TRBV6-3	TRBJ1-5	TGTGCCAGCAGCTCGCGGGGGGCTCGCAATCAGCCCCAGCATTTT	CASSSRGARNQPQHF
TRBD1	NA	TRBV5-1	TRBJ1-4	TGCGCCAGCAACATTGGGGGACAGGGGGCGAGTTTGGAAAAACTGTTTTTT	CASNIGGQGASLEKLFF
NA	few	TRBV12-5	TRBJ1-5	TGTGCTAGTGGTTTGAGCAGGGGTGGAGGCAATCAGCCCCAGCATTTT	CASGLSRGGGNQPQHF
TRBD2	NA	TRBV4-3	TRBJ2-3	TGCGCCAGCAGCCAAGGGGGGGGTGCCCTAGGCACAGATACGCAGTATTTT	CASSQGGGALGTDTQYF
NA	NA	TRBV20-1	TRBJ1-1	TGCAGTGCTAGTAACCAGGTGAACACTGAAGCTTTCTTT	CSASNQVNTEAFF
TRBD1	NA	TRBV30	TRBJ1-4	TGTGCCTTTACAGGGGTTCTTAATGAAAAACTGTTTTTT	CAFTGVLNEKLFF
NA	many	TRBV4-1	TRBJ2-3	TGCGCCAGCAGCCAAGATATGGGACTCACAGATACGCAGTATTTT	CASSQDMGLTDTQYF
NA	NA	TRBV6-2/TRBV6-3	TRBJ2-5	TGTGCCAGCAGTTCCCTACTAGCACAAGAGGCCCAGTACTTC	CASSSLLAQEAQYF
TRBD1	few	TRBV7-2	TRBJ1-2	TGTGCCAGCAGCTTAGCGATACAGGACAGGGGGAAACGGAACTATGGCTACACCTTC	CASSLAIQDRGKRNYGYTF
NA	few	TRBV12-3/TRBV12-4	TRBJ2-1	TGTGCCAGCAGTCCCCCCCAGGGGTTTGAGCAGTTCTTC	CASSPPQGFEQFF
TRBD1	NA	TRBV30	TRBJ2-4	TGTGCCTGGAGGGGGCCAGGGGGCCGGGTTAGAAACATTCAGTACTTC	CAWRGPGGRVRNIQYF
NA	NA	TRBV5-6	TRBJ1-1	TGTGCCAGCAGCTTGGGAAGACGGGGAACTGAAGCTTTCTTT	CASSLGRRGTEAFF
NA	NA	TRBV28	TRBJ2-1	TGTGCCAGCAGTCCCCATCCGGGACACCCTTTAGGGCAGTTCTTC	CASSPHPGHPLGQFF